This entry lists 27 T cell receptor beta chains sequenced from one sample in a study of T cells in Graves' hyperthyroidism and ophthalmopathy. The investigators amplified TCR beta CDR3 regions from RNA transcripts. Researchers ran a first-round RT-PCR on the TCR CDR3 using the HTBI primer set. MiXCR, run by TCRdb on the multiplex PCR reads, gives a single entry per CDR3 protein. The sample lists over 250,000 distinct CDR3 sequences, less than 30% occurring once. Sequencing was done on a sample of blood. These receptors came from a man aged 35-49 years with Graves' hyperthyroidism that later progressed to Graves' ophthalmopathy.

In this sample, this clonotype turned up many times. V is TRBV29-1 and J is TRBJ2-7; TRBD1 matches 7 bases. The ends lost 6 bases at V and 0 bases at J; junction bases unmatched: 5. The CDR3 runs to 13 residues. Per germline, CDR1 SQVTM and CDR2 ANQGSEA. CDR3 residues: CSVWTGVSYEQYF. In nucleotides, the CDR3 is TGCAGCGTCTGGACAGGAGTCTCCTACGAGCAGTACTTC.

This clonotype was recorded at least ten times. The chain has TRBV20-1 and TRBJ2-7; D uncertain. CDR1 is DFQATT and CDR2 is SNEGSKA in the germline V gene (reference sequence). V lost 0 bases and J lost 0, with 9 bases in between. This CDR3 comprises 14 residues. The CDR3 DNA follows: TGCAGTGCTAGAGATCGGCGTTACTCCTACGAGCAGTACTTC. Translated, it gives CSARDRRYSYEQYF.

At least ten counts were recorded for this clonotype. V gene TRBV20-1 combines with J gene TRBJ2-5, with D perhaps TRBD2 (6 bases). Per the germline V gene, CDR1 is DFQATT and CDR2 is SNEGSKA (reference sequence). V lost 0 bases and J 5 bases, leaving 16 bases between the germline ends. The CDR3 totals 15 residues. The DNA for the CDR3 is TGCAGTGCTAGAGAAGGGTTGGGGGGAGGCGAGACCCAGTACTTC. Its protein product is CSAREGLGGGETQYF.

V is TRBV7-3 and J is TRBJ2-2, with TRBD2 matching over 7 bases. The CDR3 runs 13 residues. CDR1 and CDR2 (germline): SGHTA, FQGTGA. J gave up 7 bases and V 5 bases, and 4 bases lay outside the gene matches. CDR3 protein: CASSSTSDGELFF. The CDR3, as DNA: TGTGCCAGCAGCAGCACTAGCGACGGGGAGCTGTTTTTT.

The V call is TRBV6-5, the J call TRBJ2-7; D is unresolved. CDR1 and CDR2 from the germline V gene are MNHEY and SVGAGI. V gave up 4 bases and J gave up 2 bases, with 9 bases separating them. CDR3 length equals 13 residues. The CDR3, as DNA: TGTGCCAGCAGTTGGATGGCAGCCTACGAGCAGTACTTC. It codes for CASSWMAAYEQYF.

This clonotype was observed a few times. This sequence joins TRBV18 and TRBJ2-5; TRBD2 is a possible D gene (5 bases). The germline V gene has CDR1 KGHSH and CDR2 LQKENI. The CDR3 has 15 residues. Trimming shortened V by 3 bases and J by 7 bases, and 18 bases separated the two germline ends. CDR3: CASSPKDSGHVTQYF. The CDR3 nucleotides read TGTGCCAGCTCACCCAAGGACTCCGGCCATGTGACCCAGTACTTC.

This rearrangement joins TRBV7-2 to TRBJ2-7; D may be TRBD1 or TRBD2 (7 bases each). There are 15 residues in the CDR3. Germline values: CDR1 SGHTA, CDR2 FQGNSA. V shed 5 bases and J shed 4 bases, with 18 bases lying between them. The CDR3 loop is CASSKEQGRGYEQYF. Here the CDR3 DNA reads TGTGCCAGCAGCAAGGAACAGGGGAGGGGATACGAGCAGTACTTC.

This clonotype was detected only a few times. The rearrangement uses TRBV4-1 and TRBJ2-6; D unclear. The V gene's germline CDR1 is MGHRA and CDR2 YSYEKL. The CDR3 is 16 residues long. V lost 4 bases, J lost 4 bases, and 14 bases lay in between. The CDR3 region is CASSRTATRGANVLTF. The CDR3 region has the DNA TGCGCCAGCAGCCGGACGGCCACGCGCGGGGCCAACGTCCTGACTTTC.

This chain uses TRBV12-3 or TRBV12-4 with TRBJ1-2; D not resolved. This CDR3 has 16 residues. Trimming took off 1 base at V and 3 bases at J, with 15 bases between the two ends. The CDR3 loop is CASSLGAGLQHYGYTF. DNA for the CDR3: TGTGCCAGCAGTTTAGGGGCCGGCCTCCAGCACTATGGCTACACCTTC.

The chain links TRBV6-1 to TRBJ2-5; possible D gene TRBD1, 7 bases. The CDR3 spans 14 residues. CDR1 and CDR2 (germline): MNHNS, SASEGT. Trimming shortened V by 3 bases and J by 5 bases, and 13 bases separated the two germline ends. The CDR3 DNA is TGTGCCAGCAGTGAGGACAGGAGGGTTGAGACCCAGTACTTC. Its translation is CASSEDRRVETQYF.

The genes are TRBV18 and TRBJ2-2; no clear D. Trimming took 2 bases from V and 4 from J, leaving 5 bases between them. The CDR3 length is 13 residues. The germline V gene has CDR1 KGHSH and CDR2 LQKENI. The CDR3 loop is CASSPWATGELFF. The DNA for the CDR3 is TGTGCCAGCTCACCATGGGCCACCGGGGAGCTGTTTTTT.

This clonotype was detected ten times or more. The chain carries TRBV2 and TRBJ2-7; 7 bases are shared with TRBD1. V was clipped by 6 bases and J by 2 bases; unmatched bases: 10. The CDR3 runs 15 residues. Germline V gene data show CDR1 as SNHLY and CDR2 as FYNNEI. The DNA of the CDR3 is TGTGCCAGCAGACGGGACAGTCCCCCTCCCTACGAGCAGTACTTC. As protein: CASRRDSPPPYEQYF.

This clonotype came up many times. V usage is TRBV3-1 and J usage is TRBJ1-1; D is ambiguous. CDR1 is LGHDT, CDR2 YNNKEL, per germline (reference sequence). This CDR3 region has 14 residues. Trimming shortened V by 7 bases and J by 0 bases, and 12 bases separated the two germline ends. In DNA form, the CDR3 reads TGTGCCAGCACGCAAACGGCGCTGAACACTGAAGCTTTCTTT. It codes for CASTQTALNTEAFF.

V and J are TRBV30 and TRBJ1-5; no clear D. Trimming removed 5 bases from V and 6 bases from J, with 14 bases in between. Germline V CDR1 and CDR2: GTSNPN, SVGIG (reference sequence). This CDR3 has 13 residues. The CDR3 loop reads CAWSLGLSQPQHF. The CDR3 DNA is TGTGCCTGGTCCCTTGGGCTGAGTCAGCCCCAGCATTTT.

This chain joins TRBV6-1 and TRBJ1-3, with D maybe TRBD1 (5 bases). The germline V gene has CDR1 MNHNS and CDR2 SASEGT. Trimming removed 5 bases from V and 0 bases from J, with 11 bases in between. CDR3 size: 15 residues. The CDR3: CASSNGGHSGNTIYF. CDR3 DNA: TGTGCCAGCAGTAATGGGGGTCACTCTGGAAACACCATATATTTT.

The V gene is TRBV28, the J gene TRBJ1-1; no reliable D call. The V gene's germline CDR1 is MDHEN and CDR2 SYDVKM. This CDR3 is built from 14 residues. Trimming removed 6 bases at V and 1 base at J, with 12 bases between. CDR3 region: CASRTSPRNTEAFF. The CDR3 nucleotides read TGTGCCAGCAGGACGAGCCCTCGGAACACTGAAGCTTTCTTT.

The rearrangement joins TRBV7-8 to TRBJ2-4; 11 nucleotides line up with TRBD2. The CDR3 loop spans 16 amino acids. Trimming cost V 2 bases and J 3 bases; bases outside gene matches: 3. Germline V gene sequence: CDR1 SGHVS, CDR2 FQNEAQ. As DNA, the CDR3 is TGTGCCAGCAGCTTAAGTAGCGGGGGGGACAAAAACATTCAGTACTTC. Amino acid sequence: CASSLSSGGDKNIQYF. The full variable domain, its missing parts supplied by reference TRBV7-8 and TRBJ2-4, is GAGVSQSPRYKVAKRGQDVALRCDPISGHVSLFWYQQALGQGPEFLTYFQNEAQLDKSGLPSDRFFAERPEGSVSTLKIQRTQQEDSAVYLCASSLSSGGDKNIQYFGAGTRLSVL.

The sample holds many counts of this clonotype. Here the CDR3 DNA reads TGCGCCAGCAGCCCCAGGTCGGGGAGCGGGGAGCTGTTTTTT. Translated: CASSPRSGSGELFF. This rearrangement joins TRBV4-1 to TRBJ2-2, with a weak D call TRBD2 (5 bases). Trimming left V 4 bases short and J 7 bases short, with 13 bases between. CDR1 is MGHRA, CDR2 YSYEKL, per germline. The CDR3 runs 14 residues.

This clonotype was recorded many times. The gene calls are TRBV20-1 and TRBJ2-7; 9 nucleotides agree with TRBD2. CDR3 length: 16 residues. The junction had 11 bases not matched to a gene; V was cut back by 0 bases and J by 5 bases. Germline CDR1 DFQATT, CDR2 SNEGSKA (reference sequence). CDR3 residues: CSARDDLAGGDHEQYF. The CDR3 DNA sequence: TGCAGTGCTAGAGATGATCTCGCGGGAGGGGACCACGAGCAGTACTTC.

The CDR3 DNA reads TGTGCCAGCAGTTACAGGGGCTCAAACGAGCAGTACTTC. Protein product: CASSYRGSNEQYF. The chain combines TRBV6-5 with TRBJ2-7; D is possibly TRBD1 (5 bases). The CDR3 is 13 amino acids. Germline values: CDR1 MNHEY, CDR2 SVGAGI. The V gene lost 2 bases and the J gene lost 5 bases, with 10 bases spanning the gap.

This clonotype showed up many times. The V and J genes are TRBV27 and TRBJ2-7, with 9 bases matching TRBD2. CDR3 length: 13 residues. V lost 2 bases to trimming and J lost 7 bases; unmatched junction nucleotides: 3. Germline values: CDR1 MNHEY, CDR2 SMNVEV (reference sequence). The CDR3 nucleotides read TGTGCCAGCAGTTTAGGCGGGGGGGGAGAGCAGTACTTC. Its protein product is CASSLGGGGEQYF.

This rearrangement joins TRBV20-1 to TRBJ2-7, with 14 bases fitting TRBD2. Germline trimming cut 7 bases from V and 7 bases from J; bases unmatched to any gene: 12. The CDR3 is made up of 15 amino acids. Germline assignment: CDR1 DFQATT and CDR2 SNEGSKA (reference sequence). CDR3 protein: CSVPGTSGRPWEQYF. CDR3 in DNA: TGCAGTGTTCCCGGGACTAGCGGGAGACCGTGGGAGCAGTACTTC.

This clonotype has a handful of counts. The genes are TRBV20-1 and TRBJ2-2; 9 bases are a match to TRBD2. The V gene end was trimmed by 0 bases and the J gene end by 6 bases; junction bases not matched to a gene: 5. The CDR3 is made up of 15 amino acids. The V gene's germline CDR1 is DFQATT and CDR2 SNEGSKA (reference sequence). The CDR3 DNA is TGCAGTGCTAGAGATGCGGGGGGGATTTCCGGGGAGCTGTTTTTT. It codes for CSARDAGGISGELFF.

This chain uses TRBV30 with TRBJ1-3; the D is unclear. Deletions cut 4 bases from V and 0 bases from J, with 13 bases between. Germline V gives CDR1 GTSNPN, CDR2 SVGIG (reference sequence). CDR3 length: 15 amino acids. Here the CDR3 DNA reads TGTGCCTGGACCCCAGGACTGGACTCTGGAAACACCATATATTTT. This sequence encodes CAWTPGLDSGNTIYF.

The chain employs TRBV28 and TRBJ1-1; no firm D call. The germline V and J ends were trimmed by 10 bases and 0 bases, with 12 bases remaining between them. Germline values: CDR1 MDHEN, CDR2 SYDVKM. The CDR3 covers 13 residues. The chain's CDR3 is CATTVRMNTEAFF. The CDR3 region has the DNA TGTGCCACCACTGTGAGGATGAACACTGAAGCTTTCTTT.

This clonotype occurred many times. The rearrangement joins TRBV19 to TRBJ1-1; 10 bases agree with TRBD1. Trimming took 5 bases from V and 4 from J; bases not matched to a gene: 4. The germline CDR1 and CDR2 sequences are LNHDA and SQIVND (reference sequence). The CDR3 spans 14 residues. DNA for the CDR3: TGTGCCAGTAGTGTGACAGGGGGCCGCACTGAAGCTTTCTTT. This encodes CASSVTGGRTEAFF.

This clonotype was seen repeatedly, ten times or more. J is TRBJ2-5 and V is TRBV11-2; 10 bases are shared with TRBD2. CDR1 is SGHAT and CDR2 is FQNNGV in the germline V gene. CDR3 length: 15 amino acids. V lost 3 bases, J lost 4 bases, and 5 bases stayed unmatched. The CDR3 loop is CASSFLAGVGETQYF. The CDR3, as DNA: TGTGCCAGCAGCTTTCTAGCGGGAGTCGGAGAGACCCAGTACTTC. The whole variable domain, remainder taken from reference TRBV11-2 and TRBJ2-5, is EAGVAQSPRYKIIEKRQSVAFWCNPISGHATLYWYQQILGQGPKLLIQFQNNGVVDDSQLPKDRFSAERLKGVDSTLKIQPAKLEDSAVYLCASSFLAGVGETQYFGPGTRLLVL.